This TCR beta chain was captured in a study of T cell repertoires in cytomegalovirus infection. Study-level background: Peptides in the study included HLA-C-restricted and HLA-B-restricted CMV epitopes. Public TCR beta signatures marked donors with CMV infection and the matching HLA. Study-wide results and limits: HLA-C-restricted, CMV-specific TCR beta clonotypes were dominant ex vivo.

The V end lost 5 bases, the J end lost 3 bases, and 10 bases lay between the germline ends. CDR1 and CDR2 from the germline V gene are SEHNR and FQNEAQ (reference sequence). The CDR3 runs 13 residues. TCRdb passed the reads through MiXCR, listing each CDR3 protein once. Of fewer than 130,000 distinct CDR3 sequences in the sample, under 45% were seen once. Concerning this clonotype itself: The target antigen is unknown.

The sequence was collected from a human donor in good health (CMV status not recorded). Some clones in this sample may be carry-over from other donors' samples. Sample: CD8+ T cells from cultured PBMCs, taken from culture after CMV antigen stimulation. The chain has TRBV7-9 and TRBJ2-5; D not certain. CDR3 sequence reads: CASSPEPKETQYF. The CDR3 DNA follows: TGTGCCAGCAGCCCCGAACCCAAAGAGACCCAGTACTTC.